In this sample, the clone carrying this T cell receptor beta chain turned up a few times. Its antigen is unidentified. The protocol was immunoSEQ multiplex PCR, while the TCRdb copy is restricted to in-frame clones and leaves out a portion. The sample contains approximately 4,800 clones, about 47% of which appear only once. This record comes from a study of siplizumab effects on memory and regulatory T cells. Whole-study context: Mixed lymphocyte reactions were paired, with siplizumab at approximately 0.99 ug/mL or without drug. Study-level findings and limits: The mean Treg-derived percentage of mappable alloreactive CD4+ clones was about 70% with siplizumab compared with 25% to 30% in controls. Alloreactive sequences from unstimulated CD4+ memory cells fell significantly with siplizumab. Proliferating CD4+ or CD8+ clones, roughly 80-97% of them, lacked an assignable naive or memory phenotype.

Over a period of less than 7 days at 37 degrees C, the mixed lymphocyte reaction cells were cocultured. The TCR originated in a human donor in good health; the cells came from an allogeneic mixed lymphocyte reaction. Some clones in this sample may be carry-over from other donors' samples. The sequencing sample was made of CFSE-low (dividing) CD4+ T cells sorted from an allogeneic mixed lymphocyte reaction.

CDR3 protein: CATSIGRVNTEAFF. In DNA, the CDR3 is TGTGCCACCAGCATAGGAAGAGTAAACACTGAAGCTTTCTTT. This chain links TRBV15 with TRBJ1-1, with D hard to call. The CDR3 spans 14 residues. CDR1 and CDR2 from the germline V gene are LNHNV and YYDKDF (reference sequence). The V gene lost 4 bases and the J gene lost 2 bases, with 11 bases spanning the gap.